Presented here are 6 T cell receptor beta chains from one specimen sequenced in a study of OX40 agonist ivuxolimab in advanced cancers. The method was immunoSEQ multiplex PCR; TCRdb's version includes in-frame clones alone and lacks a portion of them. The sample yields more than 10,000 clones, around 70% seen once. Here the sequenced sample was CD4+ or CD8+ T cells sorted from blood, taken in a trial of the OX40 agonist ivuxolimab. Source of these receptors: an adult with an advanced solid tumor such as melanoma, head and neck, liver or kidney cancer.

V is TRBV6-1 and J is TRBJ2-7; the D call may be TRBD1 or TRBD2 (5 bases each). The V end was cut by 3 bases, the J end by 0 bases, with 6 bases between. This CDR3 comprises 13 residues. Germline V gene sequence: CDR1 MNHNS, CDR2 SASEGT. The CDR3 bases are TGTGCCAGCAGTGAGGGGGTCTCCTACGAGCAGTACTTC. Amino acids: CASSEGVSYEQYF.

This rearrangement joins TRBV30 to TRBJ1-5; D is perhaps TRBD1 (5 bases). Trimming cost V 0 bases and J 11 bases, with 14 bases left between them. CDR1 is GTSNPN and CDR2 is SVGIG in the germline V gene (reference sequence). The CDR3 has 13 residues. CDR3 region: CAWSVGVGRTQHF. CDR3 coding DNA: TGTGCCTGGAGTGTAGGGGTTGGTCGGACCCAGCATTTT.

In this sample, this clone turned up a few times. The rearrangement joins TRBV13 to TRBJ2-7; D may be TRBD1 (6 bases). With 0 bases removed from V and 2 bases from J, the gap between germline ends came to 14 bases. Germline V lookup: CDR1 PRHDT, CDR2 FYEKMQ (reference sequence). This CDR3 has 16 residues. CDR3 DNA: TGTGCCAGCAGCTTAGGCAGGGGTGGATGGACCTACGAGCAGTACTTC. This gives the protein CASSLGRGGWTYEQYF.

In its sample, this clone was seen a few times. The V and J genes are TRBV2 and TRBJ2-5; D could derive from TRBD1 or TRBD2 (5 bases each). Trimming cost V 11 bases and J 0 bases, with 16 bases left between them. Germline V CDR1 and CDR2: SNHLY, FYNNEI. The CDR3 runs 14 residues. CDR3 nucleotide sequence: TGTGCCTCCGGGGTAGGACAATACCAAGAGACCCAGTACTTC. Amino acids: CASGVGQYQETQYF.

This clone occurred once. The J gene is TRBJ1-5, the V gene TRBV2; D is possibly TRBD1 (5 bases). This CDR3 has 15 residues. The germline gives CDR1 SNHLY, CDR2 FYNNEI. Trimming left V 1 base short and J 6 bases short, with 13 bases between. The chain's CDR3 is CASSEGLQGVQPQHF. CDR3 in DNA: TGTGCCAGCAGTGAAGGTTTGCAGGGCGTTCAGCCCCAGCATTTT.

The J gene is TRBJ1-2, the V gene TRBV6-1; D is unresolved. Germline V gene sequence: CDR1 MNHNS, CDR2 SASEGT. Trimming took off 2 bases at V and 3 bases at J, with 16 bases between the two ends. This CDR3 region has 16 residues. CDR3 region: CASSELQATRDYGYTF. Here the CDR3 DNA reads TGTGCCAGCAGTGAACTCCAGGCGACTAGGGACTATGGCTACACCTTC.